Here is one T cell receptor beta chain with its context. Antigen unknown. Assay used: immunoSEQ multiplex PCR; TCRdb lists only in-frame clones, some missing. The data contain around 1,100,000 clones, approximately 80% of them singletons. Germline V lookup: CDR1 LNHNV, CDR2 YYDKDF (reference sequence). Trimming removed 2 bases from V and 11 bases from J; junction bases left unmatched: 8. CDR3 length: 15 residues. The sample comes from a study of shared clonotypes between healthy human individuals. Whole-study context: Donors were two women and a few men aged 18 to 49. Study conclusions and caveats: The study's rarefaction showed incomplete sorted-subset sequencing despite large depth. Non-shared clonotypes had lower generation probabilities than clonotypes shared by all four sorted-subset donors.

Specimen: memory CD4+ T cells from PBMCs. Noted subset: CD45RA-negative fraction. V is TRBV15 and J is TRBJ2-5, with TRBD2 matching 13 bases. This TCR was recovered from a young man in good health. Some clones in this sample may be carry-over from other donors' samples. CDR3 region: CATSRPPGTSGIQYF. CDR3 bases: TGTGCCACCAGCAGACCTCCCGGGACTAGCGGGATTCAGTACTTC.